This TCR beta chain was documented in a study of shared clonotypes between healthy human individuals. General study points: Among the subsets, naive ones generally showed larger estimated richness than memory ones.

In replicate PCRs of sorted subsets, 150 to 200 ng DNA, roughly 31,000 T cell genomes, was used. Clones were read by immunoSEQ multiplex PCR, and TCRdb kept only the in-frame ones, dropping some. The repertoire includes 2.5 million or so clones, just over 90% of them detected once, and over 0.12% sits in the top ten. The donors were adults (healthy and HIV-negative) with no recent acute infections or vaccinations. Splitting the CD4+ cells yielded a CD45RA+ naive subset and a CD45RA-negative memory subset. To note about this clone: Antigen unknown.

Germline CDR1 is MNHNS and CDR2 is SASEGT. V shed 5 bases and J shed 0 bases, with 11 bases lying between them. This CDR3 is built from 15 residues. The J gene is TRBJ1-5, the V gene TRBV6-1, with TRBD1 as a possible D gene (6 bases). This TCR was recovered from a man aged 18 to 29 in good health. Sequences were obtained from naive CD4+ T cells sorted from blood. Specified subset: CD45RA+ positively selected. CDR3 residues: CASSTGSPSNQPQHF. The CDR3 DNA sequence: TGTGCCAGCAGTACAGGGTCCCCTAGCAATCAGCCCCAGCATTTT.